This T cell receptor (beta chain) was captured in a study of cytomegalovirus exposure and HLA in healthy donors. Trimming removed 3 bases from V and 2 bases from J; junction bases left unmatched: 10. This CDR3 is 17 amino acids long. From germline, CDR1 is KGHSH and CDR2 LQKENI. Study-wide points: Per a prior analysis, the majority of TCR beta V segments were productive roughly 90% or roughly 30% of the time. Investigators reported approximately 170 TCR beta chains as tied to cytomegalovirus. TCR sequences were mostly rare, though some public TCRs occurred in many donors.

A word on this clone: Its antigen is as yet unknown.

Primers included in the PCR were 60 Vbeta and 13 Jbeta primers. The repertoire was sequenced with immunoSEQ multiplex PCR; TCRdb's copy has only in-frame clones and lacks some. This table has 150,000 to 250,000 clones, 75% to 85% appearing once. The genes are TRBV18 and TRBJ1-2; TRBD1 agrees at 9 bases. The sample consisted of PBMCs. The clonotype was recovered from a girl aged 10-17 years in good health and CMV-seropositive. In DNA form, the CDR3 reads TGTGCCAGCTCACCGCAGGGTACCGGACAGGGGAACTATGGCTACACCTTC. Translation gives CASSPQGTGQGNYGYTF.